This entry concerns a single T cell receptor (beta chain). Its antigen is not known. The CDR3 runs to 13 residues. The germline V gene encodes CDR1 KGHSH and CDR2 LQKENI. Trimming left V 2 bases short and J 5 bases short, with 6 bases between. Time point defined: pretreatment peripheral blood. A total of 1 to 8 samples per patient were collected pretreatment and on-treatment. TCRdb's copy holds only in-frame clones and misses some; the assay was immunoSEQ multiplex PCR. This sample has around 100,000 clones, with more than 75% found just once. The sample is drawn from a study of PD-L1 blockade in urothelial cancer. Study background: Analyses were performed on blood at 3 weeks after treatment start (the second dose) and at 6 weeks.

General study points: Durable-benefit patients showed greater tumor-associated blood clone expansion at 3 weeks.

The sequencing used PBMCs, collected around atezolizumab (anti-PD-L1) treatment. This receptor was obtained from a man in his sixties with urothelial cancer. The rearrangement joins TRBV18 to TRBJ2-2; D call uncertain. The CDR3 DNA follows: TGTGCCAGCTCACCAGAGGTTACCGGGGAGCTGTTTTTT. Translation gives CASSPEVTGELFF.